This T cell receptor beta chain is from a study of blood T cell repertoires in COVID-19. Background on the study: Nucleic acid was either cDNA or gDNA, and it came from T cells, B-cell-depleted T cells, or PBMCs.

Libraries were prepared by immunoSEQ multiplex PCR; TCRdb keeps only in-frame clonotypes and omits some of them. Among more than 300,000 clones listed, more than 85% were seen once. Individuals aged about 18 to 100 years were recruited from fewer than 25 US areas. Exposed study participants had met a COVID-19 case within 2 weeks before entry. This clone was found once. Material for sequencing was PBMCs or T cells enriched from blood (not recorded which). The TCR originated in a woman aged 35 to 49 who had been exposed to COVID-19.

CDR3 amino acids: CASSQAGVGTEAFF. The CDR3 DNA is TGTGCCAGCAGCCAGGCAGGGGTAGGAACTGAAGCTTTCTTT. The chain recombines TRBV3-1 (or the pseudogene TRBV3-2) with TRBJ1-1, with D possibly TRBD1 on 6 matching bases. The germline V and J ends were trimmed by 3 bases and 5 bases, with 13 bases remaining between them. Germline loops: CDR1 LGHDT, CDR2 YNNKEL (reference sequence). The CDR3 runs 14 residues.